What follows are 25 T cell receptor beta chains derived from one specimen sequenced in a study of human T cells and chemical hapten exposure. As for time point: pre-sensitization, week 0. Treatment defined: therapeutic diphenylcyclopropenone sensitization with weekly scalp DPC. A single record per CDR3 protein comes from TCRdb applying MiXCR to the RACE reads. Among 280,000 or so distinct CDR3 sequences listed, approximately 7.5% were seen once. Sequenced material: whole blood, taken in connection with sensitization to the hapten diphenylcyclopropenone (DPC). These receptors came from a man aged 18-30 years with alopecia areata. Some clones in this sample may be carry-over from other donors' samples.

J is TRBJ2-3 and V is TRBV6-2 or TRBV6-3; D is unresolved. Between the trimmed V and J ends, which lost 4 bases and 1 base, there was a span of 15 bases. The CDR3 sequence is 16 residues long. CDR1 and CDR2 (germline): MNHEY, SVGEGT. CDR3 sequence (DNA): TGTGCCAGCAGTTGCCTGTTAGCCACGTGCACAGATACGCAGTATTTT. Amino acid sequence: CASSCLLATCTDTQYF.

The chain uses TRBV4-3 and TRBJ2-7, with TRBD2 as a possible D gene (6 bases). Germline V gene lookup returns CDR1 LGHNA and CDR2 YSLEER. This CDR3 has 15 amino acids. Trimming shortened V by 0 bases and J by 3 bases, and 12 bases separated the two germline ends. In DNA form, the CDR3 reads TGCGCCAGCAGCCAAGATCGGGGGTCATTCTACGAGCAGTACTTC. It specifies CASSQDRGSFYEQYF.

This clonotype was detected only a few times. This chain joins TRBV6-5 and TRBJ2-5, with a possible D match to TRBD1 (6 bases). V lost 6 bases to trimming and J lost 5 bases, with 22 bases between them. The CDR3 contains 16 residues. From germline, CDR1 is MNHEY and CDR2 SVGAGI. The CDR3 spells CASSPWAGARVETQYF. The CDR3 nucleotides read TGTGCCAGCAGCCCCTGGGCAGGGGCGCGTGTGGAGACCCAGTACTTC.

The chain's CDR3 is CSVYQQETQYF. As DNA, the CDR3 is TGCAGCGTTTACCAGCAAGAGACCCAGTACTTC. The V call is TRBV29-1, the J call TRBJ2-5; D is ambiguous. This CDR3 is 11 amino acids long. Germline CDR1 is SQVTM and CDR2 is ANQGSEA. Trimming took off 5 bases at V and 2 bases at J, with 6 bases between the two ends.

This clonotype was recorded many times. The V call is TRBV7-9, the J call TRBJ1-6, with a possible D match to TRBD1 (5 bases). The CDR3 runs 15 residues. V lost 5 bases and J lost 7, with 15 bases in between. Looked up from germline, CDR1 is SEHNR and CDR2 is FQNEAQ (reference sequence). The CDR3 protein is CASSLTGHGNSPLHF. In DNA form, the CDR3 reads TGTGCCAGCAGCCTCACTGGACATGGGAATTCACCCCTCCACTTT.

This clonotype came up a few times. The chain uses TRBV6-1 and TRBJ1-6, with D hard to call. The CDR3 spans 17 residues. Trimming left V 2 bases short and J 7 bases short, with 18 bases between. The germline CDR1 and CDR2 sequences are MNHNS and SASEGT. The CDR3 nucleotides read TGTGCCAGCAGTGAAACTTGGTCTGGTGTAACGAATTCACCCCTCCACTTT. Its translation is CASSETWSGVTNSPLHF.

This clonotype was counted at least ten times. The J gene is TRBJ2-1, the V gene TRBV5-1, with D possibly called TRBD1 or TRBD2 (5 bases each). The V end lost 7 bases, the J end lost 3 bases, and 14 bases lay between the germline ends. Germline V lookup: CDR1 SGHRS, CDR2 YFSETQ. This CDR3 comprises 14 residues. The CDR3 protein is CASRRGANYNEQFF. As DNA, the CDR3 is TGCGCCAGCCGTCGAGGGGCCAACTACAATGAGCAGTTCTTC. Using reference TRBV5-1 and TRBJ2-1 for the parts outside the CDR3, the full variable domain is KAGVTQTPRYLIKTRGQQVTLSCSPISGHRSVSWYQQTPGQGLQFLFEYFSETQRNKGNFPGRFSGRQFSNSRSEMNVSTLELGDSALYLCASRRGANYNEQFFGPGTRLTVL.

This clonotype has at least ten counts. The chain recombines TRBV2 with TRBJ1-6; D is unclear. The V end lost 5 bases, the J end lost 7 bases, and 15 bases lay between the germline ends. CDR3 length: 15 amino acids. Germline lookup yields CDR1 SNHLY and CDR2 FYNNEI. This CDR3 reads CASSNILRENSPLHF. DNA for the CDR3: TGTGCCAGCAGTAACATCCTTCGGGAAAATTCACCCCTCCACTTT.

This clonotype was found many times. The chain combines TRBV29-1 with TRBJ1-1; no definite D call. Germline V gene sequence: CDR1 SQVTM, CDR2 ANQGSEA. Trimming took off 4 bases at V and 0 bases at J, with 9 bases between the two ends. CDR3 length: 13 amino acids. CDR3: CSVVRKMNTEAFF. DNA of the CDR3: TGCAGCGTTGTTAGGAAAATGAACACTGAAGCTTTCTTT.

This clonotype was seen at least ten times. The chain couples TRBV10-3 to TRBJ1-1, with a possible D match to TRBD1 (5 bases). V was clipped by 3 bases and J by 6 bases, with 23 bases between them. This CDR3 region has 17 residues. Germline V gene lookup returns CDR1 ENHRY and CDR2 SYGVKD. Here the CDR3 DNA reads TGTGCCATCAGTGATTCGAAGGGGCGCGACGAGTATCCTGAAGCTTTCTTT. Amino acids: CAISDSKGRDEYPEAFF.

In this sample, this clonotype turned up a few times. CDR3 nucleotide sequence: TGCAGTGCTAGAGATGCAGGGCGGCAGGTTGGACCTAATGAAAAACTGTTTTTT. This sequence encodes CSARDAGRQVGPNEKLFF. V is TRBV20-1 and J is TRBJ1-4; maybe TRBD1 (5 bases). This CDR3 region has 18 residues. V lost 0 bases and J lost 3, with 20 bases in between. Germline V CDR1 and CDR2: DFQATT, SNEGSKA (reference sequence).

The rearrangement joins TRBV25-1 to TRBJ2-7, with 8 bases matching TRBD1. CDR1 MGHDK and CDR2 SYGVNS come from the germline V gene. The length of the CDR3 is 15 residues. V was pared by 5 bases and J by 3 bases, with 9 bases of the junction left unmatched. CDR3 protein: CASSKRTGSNYEQYF. The DNA for the CDR3 is TGTGCCAGCAGTAAACGGACAGGGTCGAACTACGAGCAGTACTTC.

The CDR3 spells CAISETAVDLSTTDTQYF. Here the CDR3 DNA reads TGTGCCATTTCCGAGACAGCGGTAGATTTATCCACCACAGATACGCAGTATTTT. This chain links TRBV10-3 with TRBJ2-3; D could derive from TRBD1 or TRBD2 (5 bases each). The CDR3 is 18 amino acids. In germline, CDR1 is ENHRY, CDR2 SYGVKD. Trimming took off 9 bases at V and 2 bases at J, with 27 bases between the two ends.

Ten or more counts support this clonotype. The J gene is TRBJ1-6, the V gene TRBV6-1; a possible D gene is TRBD1 (6 bases). Trimming shortened V by 3 bases and J by 0 bases, and 12 bases separated the two germline ends. This CDR3 comprises 17 residues. Looked up from germline, CDR1 is MNHNS and CDR2 is SASEGT. In DNA form, the CDR3 reads TGTGCCAGCAGTGAGGTCCAGGGGAGCTCCTATAATTCACCCCTCCACTTT. Amino acid sequence: CASSEVQGSSYNSPLHF.

The chain has TRBV10-3 and TRBJ1-5; perhaps TRBD1 as D (6 bases). The CDR3 spans 13 residues. V was clipped by 3 bases and J by 5 bases, with 8 bases between them. CDR1 is ENHRY and CDR2 is SYGVKD in the germline V gene. This CDR3 reads CAISENRDQPQHF. DNA of the CDR3: TGTGCCATCAGTGAAAACAGGGATCAGCCCCAGCATTTT.

The chain uses TRBV6-5 and TRBJ2-5; unclear D gene. This CDR3 is 14 amino acids long. Germline V gene data show CDR1 as MNHEY and CDR2 as SVGAGI. Trimming took 6 bases from V and 0 from J, leaving 11 bases between them. The DNA for the CDR3 is TGTGCCAGCAGCCCAAGATCGTACCAAGAGACCCAGTACTTC. This sequence encodes CASSPRSYQETQYF.

The chain links TRBV10-3 to TRBJ2-3; D is possibly TRBD1 or TRBD2 (5 bases each). CDR1 and CDR2 (germline): ENHRY, SYGVKD. Trimming pared 2 bases from V and 8 bases from J, leaving 8 bases between. The CDR3 sequence is 12 residues long. Here the CDR3 DNA reads TGTGCCATCAGTGAGCCGGGACCTACGCAGTATTTT. Its translation is CAISEPGPTQYF.

This clonotype was seen a handful of times. The rearrangement uses TRBV5-5 and TRBJ2-7; D call uncertain. This CDR3 is built from 14 residues. The V end was cut by 0 bases, the J end by 0 bases, with 7 bases between. Germline values: CDR1 SGHKS, CDR2 YYEKEE (reference sequence). The CDR3 reads CASSLGAASYEQYF. DNA of the CDR3: TGTGCCAGCAGCTTGGGTGCAGCCTCCTACGAGCAGTACTTC.

With respect to this clonotype: This may come from a read error, since a much larger clone is one base off. The chain combines TRBV12-3 or TRBV12-4 with TRBJ1-2; the match to TRBD1 covers 11 bases. J gave up 7 bases and V 10 bases, and 11 bases lay outside the gene matches. The CDR3 extends over 14 amino acids. CDR3 nucleotide sequence: TGTGCCAACTCGAAAGGACAGGGGGCCTCTGGCTACACCTTC. Amino acid sequence: CANSKGQGASGYTF.

This clonotype showed up just a few times. The rearrangement uses TRBV20-1 and TRBJ2-2; D is unclear. V dropped 4 bases and J dropped 2 bases, with 2 bases sitting between them. Looked up from germline, CDR1 is DFQATT and CDR2 is SNEGSKA (reference sequence). CDR3 length equals 11 residues. CDR3 coding DNA: TGCAGTGCTATAAACACCGGGGAGCTGTTTTTT. It translates to CSAINTGELFF.

This clonotype was counted between two and nine times. The genes are TRBV12-3 or TRBV12-4 and TRBJ2-1, with D perhaps TRBD1 or TRBD2 (6 bases each). The germline V and J ends were trimmed by 6 bases and 3 bases, with 18 bases remaining between them. The CDR3 covers 16 residues. Written as DNA, the CDR3 is TGTGCCAGCAGACCGCCCGGGGGCCCTGACTACAATGAGCAGTTCTTC. Protein product: CASRPPGGPDYNEQFF.

This clonotype has just a few counts. This chain joins TRBV6-2 or TRBV6-3 and TRBJ2-7; a weak D match, TRBD2 (5 bases). V shed 2 bases and J shed 0 bases, with 8 bases lying between them. The CDR3 consists of 14 residues. CDR1 and CDR2 (germline): MNHEY, SVGEGT. This chain's CDR3 is CASSYGLASYEQYV. The CDR3 DNA follows: TGTGCCAGCAGTTACGGTCTAGCCTCCTACGAGCAGTACGTC.

This clonotype was observed a handful of times. The chain uses TRBV11-3 and TRBJ2-7; 9 nucleotides match TRBD1. The CDR3 contains 15 residues. V gave up 5 bases and J gave up 6 bases; unmatched junction bases: 11. Germline CDR1 SGHNT, CDR2 YENEEA. The chain's CDR3 is CASSHPGTGFSEQYV. The CDR3 DNA is TGTGCCAGCAGCCACCCCGGGACAGGGTTTTCCGAGCAGTACGTC.

There are a few counts of this clonotype. The rearrangement joins TRBV2 to TRBJ1-5; 7 bases map to TRBD1. V was clipped by 6 bases and J by 0 bases; unmatched bases: 5. Germline V gene lookup returns CDR1 SNHLY and CDR2 FYNNEI. The CDR3 has 15 amino acids. CDR3 DNA sequence: TGTGCCAGCAGGGGGACAGTAAATAGCAATCAGCCCCAGCATTTT. Encoded protein: CASRGTVNSNQPQHF.

The V and J genes are TRBV6-2 or TRBV6-3 and TRBJ2-3; D might be TRBD1 or TRBD2, each matching 5 bases. The CDR3 runs 16 residues. V shed 2 bases and J shed 3 bases, with 15 bases lying between them. From germline, CDR1 is MNHEY and CDR2 SVGEGT. The CDR3 here is CASSYPPTGRTDTQYF. The CDR3 DNA reads TGTGCCAGCAGTTACCCACCCACGGGGCGAACAGATACGCAGTATTTT.